This T cell receptor (beta chain) was captured by sequencing in a study of blood T cell repertoires in COVID-19 (dated by TCRdb to about 2020). As for the study more broadly: Samples from collaborators originated in the United States, Italy and Spain and spanned both the acute and convalescent phases of COVID-19. A freely available public database, intended as a resource for researchers studying the immune response to SARS-CoV-2, is where the repertoires were released. A de-identified subject ID, COVID-19 status, age in years and sex were almost always included in the sample metadata. Samples were obtained from the ongoing ImmuneRACE study (first 160 participants) and from 1,000 to 1,500 subjects provided by 6 global collaborators. Subjects who had been exposed to COVID-19, were actively infected with it, or had recovered from it provided the deeply sampled blood TCRbeta repertoires that made up the dataset. The prospective study material was composed of cDNA or gDNA derived from T cells, B-cell-depleted T cells, or PBMCs. HLA class I and class II types, where available, came from metadata supplied by the sample provider rather than from assay-based typing. Study-wide conclusions, independent of this receptor: The quantity of clinical and demographic metadata differed by source and by participant and was supplied without curation.

The collaborating institutions used their own protocols to collect whole blood in K2EDTA tubes. For TCRbeta analysis, collaborators shipped samples in one of three forms: frozen whole blood, isolated PBMCs, or DNA extracted from either of those sample types. TCRbeta CDR3 regions were amplified from genomic DNA by means of the immunoSEQ Assay, a bias-controlled multiplex PCR. On the authors' methods: Within the assay, amplification of reference gene primers was used to estimate how many nucleated cells each sample contained. To quantify the absolute abundance of each unique TCRbeta CDR3 rearrangement, sequence reads were collapsed and filtered. For each sample, productive Simpson clonality was calculated by taking the square root of Simpson's diversity index across productive rearrangements. The immuneACCESS repertoire file appears here via TCRdb, limited to in-frame rearrangements. These files lack a portion of the clones; in checked studies, under half of the deficit traces to unresolved V genes, and the cause of the others is not known. V and J calls plus clone size are reproduced from that table; the DNA served to infer D and trimming. This sample lists over 150,000 clones; roughly nine tenths were detected once. Clones ranked in the top ten supply 0.5% to 0.55% of the sample.

The CDR1 and CDR2 encoded by the germline V gene (reference sequence) are LNHDA and SQIVND. V and J are truncated by 3 bases and 1 base respectively, leaving an intervening sequence of 10 bases. The CDR3 has 15 amino acids, counting the end cysteine and phenylalanine. The sequence is cut down to CDR3 DNA, 45 bases in frame from base 1. On this clone: Its antigen is currently not known. Base qualities are not provided; no much larger clone lies one nucleotide away.

Sequencing input: peripheral blood. The chain couples TRBV19 to TRBJ1-3; possibly the D gene is TRBD1, per 6 matching bases. The sequence came from a man aged 50 to 60 with acute or convalescent COVID-19. DNA sequence: TGTGCCAGTAGTATCATGGACAGATCTGGAAACACCATATATTTT. Translated, this gives CASSIMDRSGNTIYF.